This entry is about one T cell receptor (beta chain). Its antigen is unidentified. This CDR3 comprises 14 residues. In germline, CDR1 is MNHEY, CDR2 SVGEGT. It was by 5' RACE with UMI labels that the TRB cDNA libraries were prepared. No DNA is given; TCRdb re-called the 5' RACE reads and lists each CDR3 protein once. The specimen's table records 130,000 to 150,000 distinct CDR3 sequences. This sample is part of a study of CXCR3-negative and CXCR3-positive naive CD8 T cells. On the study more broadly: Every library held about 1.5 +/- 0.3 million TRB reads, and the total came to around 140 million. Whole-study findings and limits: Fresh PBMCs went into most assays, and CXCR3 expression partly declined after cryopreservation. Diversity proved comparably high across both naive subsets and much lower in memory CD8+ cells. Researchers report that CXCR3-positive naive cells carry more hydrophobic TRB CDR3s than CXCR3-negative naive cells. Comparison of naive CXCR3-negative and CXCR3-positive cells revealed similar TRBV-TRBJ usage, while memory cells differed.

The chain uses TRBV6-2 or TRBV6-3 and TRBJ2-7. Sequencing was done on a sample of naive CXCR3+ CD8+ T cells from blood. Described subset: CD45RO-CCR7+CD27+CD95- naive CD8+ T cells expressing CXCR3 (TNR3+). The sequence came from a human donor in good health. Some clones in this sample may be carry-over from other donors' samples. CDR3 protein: CASSLPDSSYEQYF.